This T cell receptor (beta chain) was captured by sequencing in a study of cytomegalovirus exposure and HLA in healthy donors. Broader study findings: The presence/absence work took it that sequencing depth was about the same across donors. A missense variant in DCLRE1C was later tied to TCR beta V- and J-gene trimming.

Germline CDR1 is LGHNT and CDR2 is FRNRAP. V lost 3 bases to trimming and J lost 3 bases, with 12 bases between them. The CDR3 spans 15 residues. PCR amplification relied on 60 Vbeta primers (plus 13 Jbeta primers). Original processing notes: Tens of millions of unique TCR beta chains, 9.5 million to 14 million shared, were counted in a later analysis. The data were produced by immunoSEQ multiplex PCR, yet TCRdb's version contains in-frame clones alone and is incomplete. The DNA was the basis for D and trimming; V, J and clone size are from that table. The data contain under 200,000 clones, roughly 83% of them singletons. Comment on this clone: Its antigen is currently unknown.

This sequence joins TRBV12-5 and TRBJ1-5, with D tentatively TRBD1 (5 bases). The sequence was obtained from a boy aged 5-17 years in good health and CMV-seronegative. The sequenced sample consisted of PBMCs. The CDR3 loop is CASGFGQGSNQPQHF. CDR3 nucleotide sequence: TGTGCTAGTGGTTTTGGGCAGGGCTCCAATCAGCCCCAGCATTTT.